This is a list of T cell receptor beta chains from one sample in a study of T cell repertoires in cytomegalovirus infection. TCRdb reanalysed the reads using MiXCR and keeps one entry per CDR3 protein. This sample has around 230,000 distinct CDR3 sequences, with around 35% found just once. No antigen is known for these receptors. The sample was CD8+ T cells from cultured PBMCs, taken from culture after CMV antigen stimulation. The receptors were gathered from a human donor in good health (CMV status not recorded). Some clones in this sample may be carry-over from other donors' samples. Both conserved end residues are part of each CDR3. The D gene is left open where the match is weak. A clone size is listed for some rows: how often the clone was seen (once, few, many), or a class if it is expanded.

.,many,TRBV7-2,TRBJ2-1,10,CASSGLEQFF,TGTGCCAGCAGCGGATTGGAGCAGTTCTTC
TRBD2,.,TRBV24-1,TRBJ2-5,16,CATSDKSGSPPETQYF,TGTGCCACCAGTGACAAGAGCGGGAGCCCACCCGAGACCCAGTACTTC
TRBD2,.,TRBV7-3,TRBJ2-2,17,CASSLPSGQYDTGELFF,TGTGCCAGCAGCTTACCTAGCGGCCAATACGACACCGGGGAGCTGTTTTTT
.,.,TRBV2,TRBJ1-3,15,CASSVRESSGNTIYF,TGTGCCAGCAGTGTGCGGGAGAGCTCTGGAAACACCATATATTTT
.,.,TRBV28,TRBJ2-7,13,CASSFVVGYEQYF,TGTGCCAGCAGTTTTGTCGTAGGGTACGAGCAGTACTTC
.,.,TRBV7-3,TRBJ2-1,15,CASSLAVGSYNEQFF,TGTGCCAGCAGTCTAGCCGTTGGGTCCTACAATGAGCAGTTCTTC
TRBD1,many,TRBV7-4,TRBJ2-7,15,CASSVPGQGSYEQYF,TGTGCCAGCAGCGTACCGGGACAGGGAAGCTACGAGCAGTACTTC
.,.,TRBV7-4,TRBJ1-1,16,CASSLGGGQGWTEAFF,TGTGCAAGCAGCTTAGGGGGGGGGCAGGGCTGGACTGAAGCTTTCTTT
TRBD1,.,TRBV27,TRBJ2-1,16,CASSFIPGGAYNEQFF,TGTGCCAGCAGTTTTATCCCAGGGGGCGCTTACAATGAGCAGTTCTTC
.,.,TRBV7-6,TRBJ2-5,15,CASSLDRDNQETQYF,TGTGCCAGCAGCTTAGACCGGGACAACCAAGAGACCCAGTACTTC
.,.,TRBV7-2,TRBJ2-7,14,CASSLRRVYGEQYF,TGTGCCAGCAGCCTAAGGAGGGTTTATGGCGAGCAGTACTTC
.,.,TRBV27,TRBJ2-1,15,CASSPLSSRGSEQFF,TGTGCCAGCAGCCCTTTGTCCTCCCGGGGTAGTGAGCAGTTCTTC
.,.,TRBV10-2,TRBJ1-1,15,CASSEPSGGNTEAFF,TGCGCCAGCAGTGAGCCGTCCGGGGGTAACACTGAAGCTTTCTTT
TRBD1,.,TRBV7-8,TRBJ2-1,19,CASSLARGSTGQSYNEQFF,TGTGCCAGCAGCTTAGCTCGAGGCTCCACGGGACAGAGCTACAATGAGCAGTTCTTC
.,many,TRBV7-9,TRBJ2-7,15,CASSRPRRDAYEQYF,TGTGCCAGCAGCCGTCCGCGGCGGGACGCCTACGAGCAGTACTTC
.,.,TRBV27,TRBJ2-3,15,CASSLLRQGRDTQYF,TGTGCCAGCAGTTTATTGCGACAGGGGAGGGATACACAGTATTTT
.,many,TRBV7-8,TRBJ2-7,13,CASSMKGVDEQYF,TGTGCCAGCAGTATGAAGGGGGTCGACGAGCAGTACTTC
.,few,TRBV4-1,TRBJ2-6,16,CASSHRQLSGANVLTF,TGCGCCAGCAGCCACCGACAGCTCTCTGGGGCCAACGTCCTGACTTTC
TRBD1,many,TRBV2,TRBJ1-2,14,CASIEGQKLYGYTF,TGTGCCAGCATAGAGGGACAGAAGCTCTATGGCTACACCTTC
.,.,TRBV4-1,TRBJ1-1,14,CASSHLTGTFEAFF,TGCGCCAGCAGCCACCTTACAGGGACCTTTGAGGCTTTCTTT
.,.,TRBV10-3,TRBJ2-7,15,CAIRTLERLGYEQYF,TGTGCCATCAGGACCCTCGAGCGGCTAGGCTACGAGCAGTACTTC
TRBD2,.,TRBV7-8,TRBJ2-5,18,CASWFGGAGAPLQETQYF,TGTGCCAGCTGGTTTGGGGGAGCGGGGGCCCCGCTCCAAGAGACCCAGTACTTC
.,few,TRBV5-6,TRBJ1-2,13,CASSSGKLYGYTF,TGTGCCAGCAGCTCCGGGAAACTTTATGGCTACACCTTC
TRBD2,few,TRBV7-6,TRBJ2-5,15,CASSAGTSGKETQYF,TGTGCCAGCAGCGCCGGGACTAGCGGGAAAGAGACCCAGTACTTC
TRBD1,.,TRBV7-7,TRBJ2-7,13,CASSWDSNYEQYF,TGTGCTAGCAGCTGGGACAGTAACTACGAGCAGTACTTC
.,many,TRBV6-2/TRBV6-3,TRBJ2-6,14,CASTGRPGANVLTF,TGTGCCAGCACAGGACGGCCGGGGGCCAACGTCCTGACTTTC
.,few,TRBV7-6,TRBJ2-2,15,CASSPRDLGTGELFF,TGTGCCAGCAGCCCTAGGGACCTGGGCACCGGGGAGCTGTTTTTT
TRBD2,few,TRBV15,TRBJ2-1,15,CATSRSSGTYNEQFF,TGTGCCACCAGCAGATCTAGCGGGACCTACAATGAGCAGTTCTTC
TRBD1,.,TRBV7-6,TRBJ1-1,15,CASSLRDRGKAEAFF,TGTGCCAGCAGCTTAAGAGACAGGGGAAAGGCTGAAGCTTTCTTT
TRBD2,once,TRBV20-1,TRBJ2-3,14,CSARLAGDPDTQYF,TGCAGTGCTAGACTAGCGGGGGACCCAGATACGCAGTATTTT
.,few,TRBV6-1,TRBJ2-7,14,CASSEWTGANEQYF,TGTGCCAGCAGTGAATGGACGGGGGCGAACGAGCAGTACTTC
TRBD2,.,TRBV28,TRBJ2-7,15,CASRLSSGLYYEQYF,TGTGCCAGCAGGCTCAGTAGCGGGCTGTACTACGAGCAGTACTTC
.,few,TRBV15,TRBJ2-1,14,CATRSESSYNEQFF,TGTGCCACCAGAAGTGAAAGCTCCTACAATGAGCAGTTCTTC
TRBD2,few,TRBV7-6,TRBJ2-1,17,CASSLPGEAGGPVEQFF,TGTGCCAGCAGCTTGCCCGGAGAAGCGGGAGGGCCCGTAGAGCAGTTCTTC
.,.,TRBV28,TRBJ1-1,14,CASRRGGTKTEAFF,TGTGCCAGCAGACGGGGAGGGACTAAAACTGAAGCTTTCTTT
TRBD2,.,TRBV7-6,TRBJ2-5,16,CASSRLAGPVQETQYF,TGTGCCAGCAGCCGACTAGCGGGTCCCGTCCAAGAGACCCAGTACTTC
.,.,TRBV5-1,TRBJ2-5,13,CASSWTGSETQYF,TGCGCCAGCAGCTGGACGGGCTCGGAGACCCAGTACTTC
.,.,TRBV12-3/TRBV12-4,TRBJ2-7,12,CASRYTTYEQYF,TGTGCCAGCAGATACACTACCTACGAGCAGTACTTC
TRBD1,.,TRBV4-1,TRBJ2-2,17,CASSQRNPGQGAGELFF,TGCGCCAGCAGCCAGCGGAATCCGGGACAGGGGGCCGGGGAGCTGTTTTTT
.,few,TRBV27,TRBJ1-2,14,CASSSTPTVWGYTF,TGTGCCAGCAGTTCAACCCCGACAGTTTGGGGCTACACCTTC
.,few,TRBV19,TRBJ2-5,15,CASSLRRELQETQYF,TGTGCCAGTAGTCTCAGACGGGAGCTCCAAGAGACCCAGTACTTC
.,.,TRBV12-3/TRBV12-4,TRBJ2-6,14,CASSGGPGANVLTF,TGTGCCAGCTCCGGGGGGCCTGGGGCCAACGTCCTGACTTTC
.,.,TRBV3-1,TRBJ2-5,16,CASSQDYGAARWTQYF,TGTGCCAGCAGCCAAGATTACGGGGCCGCAAGGTGGACCCAGTACTTC
TRBD2,.,TRBV7-8,TRBJ2-3,15,CASSLGLAVTDTQYF,TGTGCCAGCAGCTTGGGACTAGCAGTCACAGATACGCAGTATTTT
TRBD2,.,TRBV7-8,TRBJ2-2,13,CASSRTSTGELFF,TGTGCCAGCAGCAGGACTAGCACCGGGGAGCTGTTTTTT
.,.,TRBV6-1,TRBJ1-5,11,CASSVSQGWHF,TGTGCCAGCAGTGTTAGTCAAGGTTGGCATTTT
TRBD1,.,TRBV7-9,TRBJ2-7,15,CASSLTGTGTYEQYF,TGTGCCAGCAGCTTGACCGGGACAGGGACCTACGAGCAGTACTTC
TRBD2,.,TRBV3-1,TRBJ2-1,19,CASSQDPLWREGLYHEQFF,TGTGCCAGCAGCCAAGATCCTCTTTGGCGGGAGGGTCTTTATCATGAGCAGTTCTTC